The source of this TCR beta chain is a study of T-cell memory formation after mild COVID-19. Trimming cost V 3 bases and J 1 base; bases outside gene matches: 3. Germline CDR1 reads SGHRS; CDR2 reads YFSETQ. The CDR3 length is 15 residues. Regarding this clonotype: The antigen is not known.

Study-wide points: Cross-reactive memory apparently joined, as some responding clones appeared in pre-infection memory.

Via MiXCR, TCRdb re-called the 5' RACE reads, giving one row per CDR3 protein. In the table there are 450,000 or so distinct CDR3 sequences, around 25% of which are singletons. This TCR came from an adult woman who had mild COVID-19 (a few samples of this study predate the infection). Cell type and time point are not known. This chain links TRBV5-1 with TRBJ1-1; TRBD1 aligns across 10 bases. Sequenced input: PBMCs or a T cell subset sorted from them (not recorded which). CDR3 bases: TGCGCCAGCAGCTGGGACAGGGGTTGGAACACTGAAGCTTTCTTT. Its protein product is CASSWDRGWNTEAFF.